The 28 T cell receptor beta chains listed next were all sequenced from one sample in a study of blood T cell repertoires in COVID-19. Here immunoSEQ multiplex PCR was the method, and the copy in TCRdb shows in-frame clones only, minus some. This table holds 26,000 or so clones, around 88% found once. Material for sequencing was peripheral blood. These receptors originate from a human donor in a cohort sampled during active COVID-19.

The gene calls are TRBV11-2 and TRBJ2-3, with 8 nucleotides matching TRBD2. Germline loops: CDR1 SGHAT, CDR2 FQNNGV. CDR3 size: 17 residues. The trim removed 0 bases at V and 5 bases at J, leaving 10 bases unmatched. The CDR3 loop reads CASSLDKEREWGDTQYF. CDR3 sequence (DNA): TGTGCCAGCAGCTTAGATAAGGAGCGGGAGTGGGGAGATACGCAGTATTTT.

The chain carries TRBV6-6 and TRBJ2-7; D possibly corresponds to TRBD1 (6 bases). From germline, CDR1 is MNHNY and CDR2 SVGAGI (reference sequence). The CDR3 runs to 15 residues. V lost 6 bases to trimming and J lost 4 bases, with 19 bases between them. CDR3 in amino acids: CASRETGSQGYEQYF. The CDR3 nucleotides are TGTGCCAGCAGGGAAACAGGGTCCCAAGGGTACGAGCAGTACTTC.

The rearrangement links TRBV19 to TRBJ2-7; possibly TRBD2 for D (5 bases). V was clipped by 0 bases and J by 6 bases, with 15 bases between them. This CDR3 is built from 15 residues. Germline V CDR1 and CDR2: LNHDA, SQIVND (reference sequence). CDR3 DNA sequence: TGTGCCAGTAGTATAGATCTATCCCGAGGGTCCGAGCAGTACTTC. This gives the protein CASSIDLSRGSEQYF.

The genes are TRBV6-5 and TRBJ2-7; a weak D match, TRBD2 (6 bases). With 7 bases removed from V and 0 bases from J, the gap between germline ends came to 16 bases. CDR3 length: 15 residues. The germline CDR1 and CDR2 sequences are MNHEY and SVGAGI. CDR3 residues: CASKEAWGDSYEQYF. The DNA for the CDR3 is TGTGCCAGCAAAGAGGCGTGGGGGGACTCCTACGAGCAGTACTTC.

The J gene is TRBJ1-6, the V gene TRBV3-1 (or the pseudogene TRBV3-2); D gene uncertain. Germline CDR1 reads LGHDT; CDR2 reads YNNKEL (reference sequence). The CDR3 runs to 17 residues. Trimming left V 1 base short and J 4 bases short, with 14 bases between. CDR3 in DNA: TGTGCCAGCAGCCAAGGTGAGAGGGATGGGTATAATTCACCCCTCCACTTT. Translation gives CASSQGERDGYNSPLHF.

The chain couples TRBV3-1 (or the pseudogene TRBV3-2) to TRBJ1-2; TRBD1 matches at 8 bases. CDR1 LGHDT and CDR2 YNNKEL come from the germline V gene (reference sequence). This CDR3 has 14 amino acids. With 0 bases clipped from V and 8 bases from J, the junction kept 5 bases outside the gene matches. The CDR3 DNA reads TGTGCCAGCAGCCAAGATTTCAGGGGGCAAGGCTACACCTTC. The encoded protein is CASSQDFRGQGYTF.

The chain joins TRBV10-2 to TRBJ2-3; 14 nucleotides agree with TRBD2. Germline trimming cut 2 bases from V and 0 bases from J; bases unmatched to any gene: 10. The germline gives CDR1 WSHSY, CDR2 SAAADI. The CDR3 runs to 20 residues. The CDR3: CASSEPGTSGSRASTDTQYF. The CDR3 DNA reads as TGCGCCAGCAGTGAGCCCGGGACTAGCGGGAGTCGGGCGAGCACAGATACGCAGTATTTT.

The genes are TRBV5-5 and TRBJ2-1, with D possibly TRBD1 on 6 matching bases. The CDR3 runs to 15 residues. The V and J ends lost 0 bases and 3 bases respectively, with 10 bases between them. The germline V gene encodes CDR1 SGHKS and CDR2 YYEKEE (reference sequence). The CDR3 bases are TGTGCCAGCAGCTTGGTGGACAGAATCTACAATGAGCAGTTCTTC. Translation: CASSLVDRIYNEQFF.

The chain employs TRBV5-1 and TRBJ2-3; perhaps TRBD2 as D (5 bases). Germline CDR1 SGHRS, CDR2 YFSETQ. CDR3 length: 15 residues. The V end lost 5 bases, the J end lost 0 bases, and 13 bases lay between the germline ends. In DNA form, the CDR3 reads TGCGCCAGCAGTTTTCAGAGGAGGAGCACAGATACGCAGTATTTT. Its translation: CASSFQRRSTDTQYF.

CDR3 sequence: CASSFGPEGGDYGYTF. As DNA, the CDR3 is TGCGCCAGCAGCTTCGGCCCCGAAGGGGGCGACTATGGCTACACCTTC. The J gene is TRBJ1-2, the V gene TRBV5-1; TRBD1 matches 7 bases. The CDR3 totals 16 residues. Germline V gives CDR1 SGHRS, CDR2 YFSETQ. The V segment lost 2 bases and the J segment 3 bases; nucleotides outside the gene matches: 10.

The rearrangement joins TRBV9 to TRBJ2-1; 10 nucleotides align to TRBD2. CDR3 length: 19 residues. CDR1 is SGDLS, CDR2 YYNGEE, per germline. Trimming at V came to 0 bases and at J to 3 bases, leaving 12 bases not matched to a gene. The CDR3 bases are TGTGCCAGCAGCGTAGGAGGGACAGAGCGGGGGGGGTTCTACAATGAGCAGTTCTTC. This encodes CASSVGGTERGGFYNEQFF.

The chain joins TRBV5-1 to TRBJ2-7; 8 nucleotides line up with TRBD2. Looked up from germline, CDR1 is SGHRS and CDR2 is YFSETQ. The V and J ends lost 0 bases and 3 bases, in that order; junction bases with no gene match: 5. CDR3 length: 15 amino acids. The DNA of the CDR3 is TGCGCCAGCAGCTTGGATAGCGGGGCGGGCTACGAGCAGTACTTC. This sequence encodes CASSLDSGAGYEQYF.

This chain joins TRBV28 and TRBJ1-5; 7 bases map to TRBD1. V lost 8 bases, J lost 6 bases, and 16 bases stayed unmatched. Germline CDR1 MDHEN, CDR2 SYDVKM. The length of the CDR3 is 16 residues. The CDR3 DNA is TGTGCCAGCCAACCCGGACAGGCGAGGGTCGGTCAGCCCCAGCATTTT. Its protein is CASQPGQARVGQPQHF. The variable domain in full, with the rest retrieved from reference TRBV28 and TRBJ1-5, is DVKVTQSSRYLVKRTGEKVFLECVQDMDHENMFWYRQDPGLGLRLIYFSYDVKMKEKGDIPEGYSVSREKKERFSLILESASTNQTSMYLCASQPGQARVGQPQHFGDGTRLSIL.

The V gene is TRBV19, the J gene TRBJ1-5, with D maybe TRBD1 (5 bases). CDR1 and CDR2 (germline): LNHDA, SQIVND (reference sequence). This CDR3 has 14 amino acids. V lost 7 bases, J lost 0 bases, and 10 bases lay in between. The CDR3 DNA is TGTGCCAGTACCCCAGGGTATAGCAATCAGCCCCAGCATTTT. Translation: CASTPGYSNQPQHF.

This chain uses TRBV19 with TRBJ1-1, with 8 bases that match TRBD1. After removal of 3 bases from V and 3 bases from J, the junction contained 6 bases not matched to a gene. CDR3 length: 15 amino acids. Germline V CDR1 and CDR2: LNHDA, SQIVND (reference sequence). CDR3 region: CASSMGRGRDTEAFF. The CDR3 DNA reads TGTGCCAGTAGTATGGGCAGGGGGCGCGACACTGAAGCTTTCTTT. The full variable domain, completed using reference TRBV19 and TRBJ1-1, is DGGITQSPKYLFRKEGQNVTLSCEQNLNHDAMYWYRQDPGQGLRLIYYSQIVNDFQKGDIAEGYSVSREKKESFPLTVTSAQKNPTAFYLCASSMGRGRDTEAFFGQGTRLTVV.

The gene calls are TRBV11-2 and TRBJ2-1; 10 nucleotides agree with TRBD2. Germline-derived CDR1 and CDR2 are SGHAT and FQNNGV. J lost 8 bases, V lost 4 bases, and 11 bases had no gene match. There are 16 residues in the CDR3. CDR3: CASSYYSGGVVDEQFF. Written as DNA, the CDR3 is TGTGCCAGCAGCTACTACAGCGGGGGGGTGGTAGATGAGCAGTTCTTC.

This clone was observed once. This chain joins TRBV5-1 and TRBJ1-2; 7 nucleotides align to TRBD1. Germline lookup yields CDR1 SGHRS and CDR2 YFSETQ. The V and J ends lost 1 base and 0 bases, in that order; junction bases with no gene match: 9. There are 17 residues in the CDR3. CDR3 coding DNA: TGCGCCAGCAGCTTGTCGCGCAAGACAGGGACTAACTATGGCTACACCTTC. It specifies CASSLSRKTGTNYGYTF.

V and J are TRBV5-5 and TRBJ2-2; 10 bases agree with TRBD2. CDR1 SGHKS and CDR2 YYEKEE come from the germline V gene (reference sequence). V was clipped by 3 bases and J by 0 bases; unmatched bases: 2. The CDR3 contains 16 residues. The chain's CDR3 is CASSWGTSANTGELFF. CDR3 nucleotides: TGTGCCAGCAGCTGGGGGACTAGCGCGAACACCGGGGAGCTGTTTTTT.

V gene TRBV27 combines with J gene TRBJ2-5, with TRBD1 as a possible D gene (6 bases). Trimming took off 5 bases at V and 5 bases at J, with 9 bases between the two ends. Germline lookup yields CDR1 MNHEY and CDR2 SMNVEV (reference sequence). The CDR3 consists of 12 residues. CDR3: CASSGGGETQYF. In DNA, the CDR3 is TGTGCCAGCAGTGGGGGCGGTGAGACCCAGTACTTC.

The chain couples TRBV6-2 or TRBV6-3 to TRBJ2-3, with D possibly being TRBD2 (7 bases). Trimming took off 2 bases at V and 5 bases at J, with 23 bases between the two ends. This CDR3 region has 18 residues. In germline, CDR1 is MNHEY, CDR2 SVGEGT. CDR3 sequence reads: CASSYPPLGGGWVDTQYF. CDR3 DNA: TGTGCCAGCAGTTACCCTCCCCTAGGGGGGGGTTGGGTAGATACGCAGTATTTT.

This clone was counted only a few times. This sequence joins TRBV11-2 and TRBJ1-2; weak D call: TRBD1 (5 bases). Germline V lookup: CDR1 SGHAT, CDR2 FQNNGV. This CDR3 comprises 17 residues. V dropped 0 bases and J dropped 5 bases, with 19 bases sitting between them. CDR3 sequence: CASSLDPVGGTLYGYTF. The CDR3 region has the DNA TGTGCCAGCAGCTTAGACCCCGTCGGGGGGACTCTATATGGCTACACCTTC.

V is TRBV13 and J is TRBJ2-3, with D tentatively TRBD1 (6 bases). Trimming removed 0 bases at V and 3 bases at J, with 19 bases between. The CDR3 spans 18 residues. Germline CDR1 and CDR2: PRHDT and FYEKMQ (reference sequence). CDR3 bases: TGTGCCAGCAGCTTAGGCGACAGGCGTTGGGGTGTTACAGATACGCAGTATTTT. This sequence encodes CASSLGDRRWGVTDTQYF. Combining the CDR3 with reference TRBV13 and TRBJ2-3 gives the whole variable domain AAGVIQSPRHLIKEKRETATLKCYPIPRHDTVYWYQQGPGQDPQFLISFYEKMQSDKGSIPDRFSAQQFSDYHSELNMSSLELGDSALYFCASSLGDRRWGVTDTQYFGPGTRLTVL.

The chain has TRBV28 and TRBJ1-1, with D possibly TRBD1 on 6 matching bases. Per germline, CDR1 MDHEN and CDR2 SYDVKM. Trimming removed 8 bases at V and 0 bases at J, with 19 bases between. This CDR3 has 16 residues. The CDR3, as DNA: TGTGCCAGCTTTAGGAACAGGGCACCCATGAACACTGAAGCTTTCTTT. Translation: CASFRNRAPMNTEAFF.

The gene calls are TRBV10-2 and TRBJ2-4; TRBD2 is a possible D gene (6 bases). CDR3 length: 14 residues. Deletions cut 10 bases from V and 1 base from J, with 14 bases between. The V gene's germline CDR1 is WSHSY and CDR2 SAAADI. CDR3 in amino acids: CAIPVGGAKNIQYF. CDR3 nucleotide sequence: TGCGCCATCCCCGTCGGAGGGGCCAAAAACATTCAGTACTTC.

The chain couples TRBV2 to TRBJ2-4; D perhaps matches TRBD1 (6 bases). Trimming took 4 bases from V and 8 from J, leaving 18 bases between them. This CDR3 spans 15 amino acids. Germline loops: CDR1 SNHLY, CDR2 FYNNEI. The CDR3 DNA reads as TGTGCCAGCAGTGTTCTGGGGGCAAGTCTCGACATTCAGTACTTC. As protein: CASSVLGASLDIQYF. The variable domain in full, with the rest retrieved from reference TRBV2 and TRBJ2-4, is EPEVTQTPSHQVTQMGQEVILRCVPISNHLYFYWYRQILGQKVEFLVSFYNNEISEKSEIFDDQFSVERPDGSNFTLKIRSTKLEDSAMYFCASSVLGASLDIQYFGAGTRLSVL.

This clone was recorded only once. The gene calls are TRBV12-3 or TRBV12-4 and TRBJ2-7; TRBD1 might be the D (6 bases). The CDR3 extends over 12 amino acids. Trimming took 6 bases from V and 4 from J, leaving 10 bases between them. Here the CDR3 reads CASSRGRYEQYF. CDR3 DNA: TGTGCCAGCAGCAGGGGAAGGTACGAGCAGTACTTC.

A few counts support this clone. J is TRBJ1-3 and V is TRBV9; tentative D call: TRBD1 (5 bases). CDR1 is SGDLS and CDR2 is YYNGEE in the germline V gene. V shed 3 bases and J shed 7 bases, with 11 bases lying between them. The CDR3 is 13 residues long. CDR3 nucleotide sequence: TGTGCCAGCAGCGAGGGGCACAAGAACACCATATATTTT. Translation gives CASSEGHKNTIYF.

The rearrangement uses TRBV18 and TRBJ1-4, with a possible D match to TRBD1 (5 bases). This CDR3 comprises 13 residues. The germline V gene encodes CDR1 KGHSH and CDR2 LQKENI. With 6 bases removed from V and 7 bases from J, the gap between germline ends came to 12 bases. CDR3 loop: CASSPGGGEKLFF. In DNA, the CDR3 is TGTGCCAGCTCCCCCGGGGGGGGTGAAAAACTGTTTTTT.